The 3 T cell receptor beta chains below all came from one sample that was sequenced in a study of CD8+CD57+ T cells in acquired aplastic anemia. Patients sequenced had flow cytometry evidence of CD8+CD57+ cell expansion. Template material for TCR beta VDJ and CDR3 profiling consisted of genomic DNA. A single record per CDR3 protein comes from TCRdb applying MiXCR to the reads. The table lists around 200,000 distinct CDR3 sequences, approximately 48% of them singletons. Sequencing used sorted CD4+, CD8+, or CD8+CD57+ T cells (not recorded which) from PBMCs. Every receptor here comes from a human donor with aplastic anemia.

The CDR3 DNA reads TGTGCCAGCAGTGAGTGGTACAGCACAGGGAATTCACCCCTCCACTTT. It yields the protein CASSEWYSTGNSPLHF. The V gene is TRBV6-4, the J gene TRBJ1-6; a possible D gene is TRBD1 (6 bases). Germline V gives CDR1 MRHNA, CDR2 SNTAGT. V was clipped by 3 bases and J by 7 bases, with 16 bases between them. There are 16 residues in the CDR3.

The chain is built from TRBV7-9 and TRBJ1-6, with no clear D. The germline V gene has CDR1 SEHNR and CDR2 FQNEAQ (reference sequence). This CDR3 is built from 14 residues. Trimming took off 6 bases at V and 7 bases at J, with 13 bases between the two ends. The CDR3 sequence: CASSSHSGNSPLHF. In DNA, the CDR3 is TGTGCCAGCAGTTCGCACAGTGGGAATTCACCCCTCCACTTT.

The chain uses TRBV7-3 and TRBJ1-1; D remains unclear. This CDR3 is 13 amino acids long. The V gene lost 5 bases and the J gene lost 0 bases, with 7 bases spanning the gap. CDR1 and CDR2 from the germline V gene are SGHTA and FQGTGA. CDR3 bases: TGTGCCAGCAGCGCCTCAGTGAACACTGAAGCTTTCTTT. Its translation: CASSASVNTEAFF.